The TCR beta chain under discussion was sequenced for a study of T cell repertoires in cytomegalovirus infection. Study details: HLA-B-restricted CMV epitopes that are well studied were used alongside recently identified HLA-C-restricted ones. Indicated by public TCR beta signatures were CMV infection and matching HLA type. Study findings and constraints: Predominance within the ex vivo response was attributable to HLA-C-restricted CMV-specific TCR beta clonotypes. The cumulative frequency of public TCR beta families identified carriers of CMV plus the relevant HLA.

Using its own MiXCR run on the reads, TCRdb lists one record per CDR3 protein. The sample consists of more than 250,000 distinct CDR3 sequences, about 25% of them appearing once. Deletions cut 7 bases from V and 8 bases from J, with 9 bases between. This CDR3 has 11 residues. Germline loops: CDR1 SGHRS, CDR2 YFSETQ. This clonotype has more than one count but fewer than ten. Its target is not known. The receptor was derived from a human donor in good health (CMV status not recorded). Some clones in this sample may be carry-over from other donors' samples. V and J are TRBV5-1 and TRBJ2-2; D gene uncertain. This specimen consisted of cultured PBMCs, obtained from culture after CMV antigen stimulation. The CDR3 here is CASHFMGELFF. The CDR3 bases are TGCGCCAGCCACTTTATGGGGGAGCTGTTTTTT.